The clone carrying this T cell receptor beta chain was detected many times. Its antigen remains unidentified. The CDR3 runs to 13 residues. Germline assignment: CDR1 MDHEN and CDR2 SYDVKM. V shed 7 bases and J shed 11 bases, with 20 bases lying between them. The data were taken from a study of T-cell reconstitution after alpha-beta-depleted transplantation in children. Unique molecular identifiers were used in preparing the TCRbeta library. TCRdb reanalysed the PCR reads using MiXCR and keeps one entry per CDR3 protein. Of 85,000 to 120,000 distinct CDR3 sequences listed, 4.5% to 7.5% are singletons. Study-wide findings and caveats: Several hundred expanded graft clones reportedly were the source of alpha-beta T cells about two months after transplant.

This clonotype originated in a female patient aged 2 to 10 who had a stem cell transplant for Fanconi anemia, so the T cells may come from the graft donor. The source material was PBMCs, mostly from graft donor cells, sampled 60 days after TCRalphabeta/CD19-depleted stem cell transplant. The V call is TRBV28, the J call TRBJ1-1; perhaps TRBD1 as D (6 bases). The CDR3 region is CASMTGWGLGAFF. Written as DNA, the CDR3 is TGTGCCAGCATGACAGGTTGGGGCCTGGGGGCTTTCTTT.